This T cell receptor beta chain was identified during a study of cytomegalovirus exposure and HLA in healthy donors. This clone was observed a single time. Generated by immunoSEQ multiplex PCR, the TCRdb table keeps only in-frame clones and is missing some. In the table there are 75,000 to 100,000 clones, around 96% of which are singletons. Trimming took 1 base from V and 4 from J, leaving 6 bases between them. Germline loops: CDR1 SGHAT, CDR2 FQNNGV. The CDR3 runs 13 residues. The receptor was derived from a man younger than 35 in good health and CMV-seronegative. V is TRBV11-2 and J is TRBJ2-3; D uncertain. Sequencing was performed on PBMCs. CDR3 residues: CASSLGLPDTQYF. The CDR3 DNA reads TGTGCCAGCAGCTTAGGGCTCCCAGATACGCAGTATTTT.